The present entry profiles one TCR beta chain with its context. The V gene's germline CDR1 is LNHNV and CDR2 YYDKDF (reference sequence). The CDR3 has 14 residues. Trimming cost V 1 base and J 6 bases, with 11 bases left between them. Generated by immunoSEQ multiplex PCR, the TCRdb table keeps only in-frame clones and is missing some. The sample holds about 26,000 clones, less than 90% seen once. The data stem from a study of blood T cell repertoires in COVID-19. Looking at the study overall: COVID-19 samples collected from the United States, Italy and Spain covered acute and convalescent phases. In each case, the material was cDNA or gDNA derived from T cells, B-cell-depleted T cells, or PBMCs.

The receptor was derived from a man aged 70 or older with active COVID-19. Sequencing used peripheral blood. This chain links TRBV15 with TRBJ2-3; D gene uncertain. CDR3 amino acids: CATSRGGVADTQYF. CDR3 in DNA: TGTGCCACCAGCAGAGGAGGAGTGGCCGATACGCAGTATTTT.